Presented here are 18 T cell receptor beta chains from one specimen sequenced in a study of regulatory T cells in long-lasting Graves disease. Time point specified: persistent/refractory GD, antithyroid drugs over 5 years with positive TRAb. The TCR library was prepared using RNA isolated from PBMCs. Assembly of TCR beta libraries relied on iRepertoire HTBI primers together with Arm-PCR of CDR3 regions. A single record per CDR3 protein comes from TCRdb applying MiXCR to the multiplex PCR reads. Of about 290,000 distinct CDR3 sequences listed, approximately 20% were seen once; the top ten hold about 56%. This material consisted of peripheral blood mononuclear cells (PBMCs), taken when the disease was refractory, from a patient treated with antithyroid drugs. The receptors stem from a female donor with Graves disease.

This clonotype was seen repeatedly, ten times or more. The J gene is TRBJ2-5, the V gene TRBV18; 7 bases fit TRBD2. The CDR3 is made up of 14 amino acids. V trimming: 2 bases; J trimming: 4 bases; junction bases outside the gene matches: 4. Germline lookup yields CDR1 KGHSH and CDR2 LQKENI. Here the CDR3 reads CASSPEVAGETQYF. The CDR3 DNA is TGTGCCAGCTCACCAGAAGTAGCGGGAGAGACCCAGTACTTC.

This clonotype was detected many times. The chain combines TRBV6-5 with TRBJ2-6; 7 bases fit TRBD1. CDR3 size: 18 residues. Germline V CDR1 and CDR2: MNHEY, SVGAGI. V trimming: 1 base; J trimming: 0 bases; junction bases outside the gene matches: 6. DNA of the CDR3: TGTGCCAGCAGTTACTATCCGGGACAGTACTCTGGGGCCAACGTCCTGACTTTC. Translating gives CASSYYPGQYSGANVLTF.

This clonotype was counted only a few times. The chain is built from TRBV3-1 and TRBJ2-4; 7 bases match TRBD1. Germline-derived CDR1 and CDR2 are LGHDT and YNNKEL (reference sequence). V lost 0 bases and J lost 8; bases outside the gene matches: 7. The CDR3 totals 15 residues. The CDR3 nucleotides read TGTGCCAGCAGCCAAGATCCAGGGGGAATTTACATTCAGTACTTC. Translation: CASSQDPGGIYIQYF.

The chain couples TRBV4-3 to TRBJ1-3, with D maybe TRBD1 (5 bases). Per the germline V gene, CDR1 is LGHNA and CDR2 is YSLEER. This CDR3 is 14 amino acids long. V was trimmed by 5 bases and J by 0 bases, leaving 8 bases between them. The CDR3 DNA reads TGCGCCAGCAGCAGGGACCTCTCTGGAAACACCATATATTTT. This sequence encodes CASSRDLSGNTIYF.

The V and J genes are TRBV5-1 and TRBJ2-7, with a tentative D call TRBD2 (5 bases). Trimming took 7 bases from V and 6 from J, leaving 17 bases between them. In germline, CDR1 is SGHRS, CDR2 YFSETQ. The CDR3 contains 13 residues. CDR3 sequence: CASRKERVTEQYF. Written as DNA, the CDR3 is TGCGCCAGCCGAAAAGAGAGGGTAACCGAGCAGTACTTC.

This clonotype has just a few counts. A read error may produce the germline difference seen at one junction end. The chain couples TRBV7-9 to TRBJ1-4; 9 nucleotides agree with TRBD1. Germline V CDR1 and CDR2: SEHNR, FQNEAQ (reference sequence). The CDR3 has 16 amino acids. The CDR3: CASSQITGQGGERLFF. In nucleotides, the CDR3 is TGTGCCAGCAGCCAAATCACGGGACAGGGTGGTGAAAGACTGTTTTTT. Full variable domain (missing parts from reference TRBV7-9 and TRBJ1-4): DTGVSQNPRHKITKRGQNVTFRCDPISEHNRLYWYRQTLGQGPEFLTYFQNEAQLEKSRLLSDRFSAERPKGSFSTLEIQRTEQGDSAMYLCASSQITGQGGERLFFGSGTQLSVL.

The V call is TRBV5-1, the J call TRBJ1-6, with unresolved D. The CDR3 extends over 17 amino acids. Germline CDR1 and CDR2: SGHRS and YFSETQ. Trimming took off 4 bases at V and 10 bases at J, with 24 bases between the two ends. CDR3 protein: CASSPTAISKVQSPLHF. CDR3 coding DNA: TGCGCCAGCAGCCCAACGGCCATCAGCAAGGTTCAATCACCCCTCCACTTT.

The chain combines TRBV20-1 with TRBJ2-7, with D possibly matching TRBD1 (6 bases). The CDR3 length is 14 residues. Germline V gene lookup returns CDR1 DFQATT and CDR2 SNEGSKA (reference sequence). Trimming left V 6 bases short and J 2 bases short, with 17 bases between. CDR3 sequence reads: CSAGVTGTTYEQYF. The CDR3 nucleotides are TGCAGTGCGGGGGTGACAGGAACAACCTACGAGCAGTACTTC.

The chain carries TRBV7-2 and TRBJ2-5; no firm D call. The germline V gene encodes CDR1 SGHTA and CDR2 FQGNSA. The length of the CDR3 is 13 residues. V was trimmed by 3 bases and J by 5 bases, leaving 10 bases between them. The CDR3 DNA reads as TGTGCCAGCAGCTTGTTAGGGATGGAGACCCAGTACTTC. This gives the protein CASSLLGMETQYF.

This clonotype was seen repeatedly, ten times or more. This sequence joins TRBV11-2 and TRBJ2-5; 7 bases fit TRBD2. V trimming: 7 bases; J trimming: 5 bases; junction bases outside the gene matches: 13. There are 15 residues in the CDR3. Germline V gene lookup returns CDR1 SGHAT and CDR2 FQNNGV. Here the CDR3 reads CASTEAGVNSETQYF. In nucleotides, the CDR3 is TGTGCCAGCACCGAGGCGGGGGTTAATTCGGAGACCCAGTACTTC.

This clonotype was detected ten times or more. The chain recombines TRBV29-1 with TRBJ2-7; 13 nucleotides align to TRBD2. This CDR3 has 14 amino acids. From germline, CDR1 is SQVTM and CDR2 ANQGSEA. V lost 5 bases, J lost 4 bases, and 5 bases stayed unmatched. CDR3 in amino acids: CSVPRTSGSYEQYF. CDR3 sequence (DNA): TGCAGCGTTCCCCGGACTAGCGGGAGTTACGAGCAGTACTTC.

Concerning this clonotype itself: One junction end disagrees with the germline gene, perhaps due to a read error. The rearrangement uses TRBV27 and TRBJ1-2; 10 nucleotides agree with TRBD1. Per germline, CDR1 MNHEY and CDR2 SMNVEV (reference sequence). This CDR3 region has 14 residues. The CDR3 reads CAGSPRQGAGGYTF. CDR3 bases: TGTGCCGGCAGTCCCCGACAGGGGGCCGGCGGCTACACCTTC.

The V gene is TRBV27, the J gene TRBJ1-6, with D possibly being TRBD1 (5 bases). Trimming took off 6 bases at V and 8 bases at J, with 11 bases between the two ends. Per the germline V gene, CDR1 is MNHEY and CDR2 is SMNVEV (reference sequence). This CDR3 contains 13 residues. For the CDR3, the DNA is TGTGCCAGCAGCAGGGAGATGGATTCACCCCTCCACTTT. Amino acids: CASSREMDSPLHF.

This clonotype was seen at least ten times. CDR3 residues: CASGLGQSYEQYF. The CDR3 bases are TGTGCTAGTGGTTTGGGACAGTCCTACGAGCAGTACTTC. V is TRBV12-5 and J is TRBJ2-7; D perhaps matches TRBD1 (5 bases). Germline CDR1 is LGHNT and CDR2 is FRNRAP. The CDR3 sequence is 13 residues long. V was trimmed by 1 base and J by 1 base, leaving 5 bases between them.

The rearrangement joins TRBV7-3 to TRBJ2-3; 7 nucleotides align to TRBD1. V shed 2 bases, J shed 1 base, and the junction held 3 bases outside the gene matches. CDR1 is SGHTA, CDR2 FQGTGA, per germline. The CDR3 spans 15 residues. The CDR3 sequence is CASSLDGQGTDTQYF. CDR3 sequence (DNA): TGTGCCAGCAGCTTAGACGGACAGGGCACAGATACGCAGTATTTT.

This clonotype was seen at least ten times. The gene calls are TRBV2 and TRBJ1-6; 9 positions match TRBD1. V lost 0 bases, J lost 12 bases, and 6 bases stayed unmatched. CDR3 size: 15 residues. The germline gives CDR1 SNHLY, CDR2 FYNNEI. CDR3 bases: TGTGCCAGCAGTGAAGCGAGGGGACAGGGACAACCCCTCCACTTT. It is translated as CASSEARGQGQPLHF.

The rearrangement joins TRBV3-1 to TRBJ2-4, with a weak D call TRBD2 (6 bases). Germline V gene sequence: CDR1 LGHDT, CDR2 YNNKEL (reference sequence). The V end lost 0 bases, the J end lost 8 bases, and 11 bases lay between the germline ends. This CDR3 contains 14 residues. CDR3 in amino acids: CASSQERKRDIQYF. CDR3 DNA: TGTGCCAGCAGCCAAGAAAGGAAGCGGGACATTCAGTACTTC.

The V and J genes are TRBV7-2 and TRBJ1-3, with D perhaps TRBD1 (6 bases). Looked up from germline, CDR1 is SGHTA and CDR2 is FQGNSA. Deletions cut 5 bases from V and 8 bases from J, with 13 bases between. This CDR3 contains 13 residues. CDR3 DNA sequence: TGTGCCAGCAGCCCGGGGGCCGGGGACACCATATATTTT. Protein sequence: CASSPGAGDTIYF.